What follows are 9 T cell receptor beta chains derived from one specimen sequenced in a study of blood T cell repertoires in COVID-19. The table came from immunoSEQ multiplex PCR; TCRdb's copy has only in-frame clones and leaves some out. This table has 210,000 or so clones, 70% to 90% appearing once. Input material: peripheral blood. These receptors were taken from a woman in her seventies with active or convalescent COVID-19.

The rearrangement joins TRBV24-1 to TRBJ2-5, with 7 nucleotides matching TRBD1. CDR3 length: 14 amino acids. V dropped 6 bases and J dropped 3; count of bases not matched to a gene: 6. Germline V gene data show CDR1 as KGHDR and CDR2 as SFDVKD. The CDR3 DNA follows: TGTGCCACCAGTAGGGCAGGGGGTGAAGAGACCCAGTACTTC. Its translation is CATSRAGGEETQYF.

The rearrangement links TRBV7-9 to TRBJ2-5; 10 nucleotides match TRBD1. The length of the CDR3 is 15 residues. Losses at the gene ends were 5 bases for V and 5 bases for J; bases not matched to a gene: 8. The germline V gene has CDR1 SEHNR and CDR2 FQNEAQ (reference sequence). The CDR3 bases are TGTGCCAGCAGCCCTCGGGACAGGGGAGAGGAGACCCAGTACTTC. It yields the protein CASSPRDRGEETQYF.

The V call is TRBV6-1, the J call TRBJ2-7; 7 positions agree with TRBD2. Germline values: CDR1 MNHNS, CDR2 SASEGT. The CDR3 is 14 amino acids. V shed 7 bases and J 6 bases; nucleotides not matched to a gene: 12. The CDR3 here is CASTRGEGPGEQYF. The DNA for the CDR3 is TGTGCCAGCACCCGAGGGGAGGGCCCCGGCGAGCAGTACTTC.

Only a few counts were recorded for this clone. The rearrangement links TRBV4-1 to TRBJ1-2; the D gene is possibly TRBD1 (6 bases). V dropped 2 bases and J dropped 4 bases, with 14 bases sitting between them. The germline CDR1 and CDR2 sequences are MGHRA and YSYEKL. The CDR3 consists of 15 residues. CDR3 DNA: TGCGCCAGCAGCCAACCAACCGGGGGGCTCTATGGCTACACCTTC. This translates into CASSQPTGGLYGYTF.

The chain recombines TRBV11-2 with TRBJ2-7; 9 nucleotides agree with TRBD1. This CDR3 has 17 residues. The ends lost 0 bases at V and 2 bases at J; junction bases unmatched: 8. Germline values: CDR1 SGHAT, CDR2 FQNNGV. The CDR3 loop reads CASSLDVWDRATYEQYF. DNA of the CDR3: TGTGCCAGCAGCTTAGATGTGTGGGACAGGGCAACCTACGAGCAGTACTTC.

The rearrangement links TRBV19 to TRBJ2-1, with 7 bases identical to TRBD1. The junction had 8 bases not matched to a gene; V was cut back by 6 bases and J by 3 bases. From germline, CDR1 is LNHDA and CDR2 SQIVND (reference sequence). The CDR3 contains 15 residues. The CDR3 loop is CASRPGQRIYNEQFF. The CDR3 bases are TGTGCCAGTAGGCCGGGACAGCGAATCTACAATGAGCAGTTCTTC.

The genes are TRBV5-5 and TRBJ2-3, with 10 bases matching TRBD2. The CDR3 is 14 amino acids. Unmatched junction bases numbered 6, after V lost 5 bases and J lost 6 bases. Germline V gene sequence: CDR1 SGHKS, CDR2 YYEKEE (reference sequence). CDR3: CASRPGLAWDTQYF. The CDR3, as DNA: TGTGCCAGCAGACCGGGACTAGCGTGGGATACGCAGTATTTT.

The genes are TRBV2 and TRBJ2-7; 10 nucleotides agree with TRBD2. Germline V gene lookup returns CDR1 SNHLY and CDR2 FYNNEI. V gave up 8 bases and J gave up 6 bases; unmatched junction bases: 10. CDR3 size: 14 residues. Here the CDR3 reads CASSPGTSASEQYF. CDR3 sequence (DNA): TGTGCCAGCTCGCCCGGGACTAGCGCTTCCGAGCAGTACTTC.

V is TRBV9 and J is TRBJ1-1; 9 bases map to TRBD1. The trim removed 4 bases at V and 5 bases at J, leaving 6 bases unmatched. This CDR3 has 14 amino acids. Germline V gene data show CDR1 as SGDLS and CDR2 as YYNGEE. As DNA, the CDR3 is TGTGCCAGCAGCTTTACAGGGGGCGGTACTGAAGCTTTCTTT. Translated, it gives CASSFTGGGTEAFF.